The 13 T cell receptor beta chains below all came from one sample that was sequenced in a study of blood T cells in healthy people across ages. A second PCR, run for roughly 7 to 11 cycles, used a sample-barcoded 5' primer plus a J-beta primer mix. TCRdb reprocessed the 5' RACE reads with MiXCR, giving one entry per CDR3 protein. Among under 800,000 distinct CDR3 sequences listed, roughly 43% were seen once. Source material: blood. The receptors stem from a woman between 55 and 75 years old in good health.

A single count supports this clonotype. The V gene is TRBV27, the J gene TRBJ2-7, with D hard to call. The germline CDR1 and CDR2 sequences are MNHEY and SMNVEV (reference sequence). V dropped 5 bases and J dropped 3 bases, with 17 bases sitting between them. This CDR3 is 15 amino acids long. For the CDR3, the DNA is TGTGCCAGCAGTCCACGAACGACACGGATCTACGAGCAGTACTTC. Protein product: CASSPRTTRIYEQYF.

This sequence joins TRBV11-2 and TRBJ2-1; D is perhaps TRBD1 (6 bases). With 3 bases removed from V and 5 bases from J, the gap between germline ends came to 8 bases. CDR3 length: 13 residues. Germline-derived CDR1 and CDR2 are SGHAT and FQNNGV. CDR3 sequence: CASSFTGNNEQFF. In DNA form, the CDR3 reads TGTGCCAGCAGCTTTACAGGGAACAATGAGCAGTTCTTC.

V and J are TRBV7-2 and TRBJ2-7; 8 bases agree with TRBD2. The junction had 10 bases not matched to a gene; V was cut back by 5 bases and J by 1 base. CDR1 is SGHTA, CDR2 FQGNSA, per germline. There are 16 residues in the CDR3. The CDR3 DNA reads TGTGCCAGCAGCCTACAAGCGGGAGCGATATCCTACGAGCAGTACTTC. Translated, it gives CASSLQAGAISYEQYF.

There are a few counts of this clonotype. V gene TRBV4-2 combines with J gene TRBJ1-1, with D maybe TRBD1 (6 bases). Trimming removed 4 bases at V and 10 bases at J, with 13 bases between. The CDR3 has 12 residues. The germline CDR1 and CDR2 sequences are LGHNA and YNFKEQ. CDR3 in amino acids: CASSPGAMGAFF. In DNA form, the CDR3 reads TGTGCCAGCAGCCCAGGGGCAATGGGAGCTTTCTTT.

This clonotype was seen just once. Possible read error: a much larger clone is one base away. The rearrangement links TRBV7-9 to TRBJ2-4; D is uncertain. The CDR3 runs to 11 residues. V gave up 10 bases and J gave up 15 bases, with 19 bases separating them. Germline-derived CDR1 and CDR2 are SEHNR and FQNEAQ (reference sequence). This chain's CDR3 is CATQPTDELYF. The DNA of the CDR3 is TGTGCCACCCAACCGACGGACGAGCTGTACTTC.

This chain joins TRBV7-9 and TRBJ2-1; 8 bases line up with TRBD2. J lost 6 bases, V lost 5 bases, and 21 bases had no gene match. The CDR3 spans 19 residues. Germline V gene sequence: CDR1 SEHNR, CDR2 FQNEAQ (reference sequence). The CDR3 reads CASSPEGGWREASSNEQFF. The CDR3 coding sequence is TGTGCCAGCAGCCCCGAAGGAGGGTGGCGGGAGGCGTCGAGCAATGAGCAGTTCTTC.

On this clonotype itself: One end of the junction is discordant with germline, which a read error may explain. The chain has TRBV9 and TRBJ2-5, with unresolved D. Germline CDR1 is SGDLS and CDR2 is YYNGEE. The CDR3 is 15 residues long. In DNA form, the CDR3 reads TGTGCCAGCAGCGTAGGACTGCCCCTACAAGGGACCCAGTACTTC. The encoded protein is CASSVGLPLQGTQYF.

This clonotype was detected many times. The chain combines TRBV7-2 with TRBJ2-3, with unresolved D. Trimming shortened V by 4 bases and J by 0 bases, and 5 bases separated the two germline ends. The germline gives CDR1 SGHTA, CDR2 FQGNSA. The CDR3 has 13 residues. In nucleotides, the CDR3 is TGTGCCAGCAGCTCCTCCAGCACAGATACGCAGTATTTT. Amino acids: CASSSSSTDTQYF.

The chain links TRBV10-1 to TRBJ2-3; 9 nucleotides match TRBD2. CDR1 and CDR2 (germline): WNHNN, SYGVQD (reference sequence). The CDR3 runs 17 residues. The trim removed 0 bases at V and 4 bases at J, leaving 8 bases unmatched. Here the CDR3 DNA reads TGCGCCAGCAGTGAGTCCCCCACTAGCGGGCCGGCAGATACGCAGTATTTT. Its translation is CASSESPTSGPADTQYF.

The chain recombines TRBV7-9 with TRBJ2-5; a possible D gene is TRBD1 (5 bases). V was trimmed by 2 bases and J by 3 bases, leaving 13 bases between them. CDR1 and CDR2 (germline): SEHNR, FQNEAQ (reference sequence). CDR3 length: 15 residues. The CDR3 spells CASSLFRSREETQYF. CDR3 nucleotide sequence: TGTGCCAGCAGCTTATTTCGGAGCAGGGAAGAGACCCAGTACTTC.

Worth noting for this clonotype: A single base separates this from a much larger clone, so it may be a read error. CDR3 sequence reads: CASSQEVEATAAYGYTF. The CDR3 DNA is TGTGCCAGCAGCCAAGAAGTCGAGGCCACAGCAGCCTATGGCTACACCTTC. V gene TRBV4-2 combines with J gene TRBJ1-2; D is unclear. The CDR3 is 17 residues long. V lost 0 bases and J lost 4, with 18 bases in between. In germline, CDR1 is LGHNA, CDR2 YNFKEQ.

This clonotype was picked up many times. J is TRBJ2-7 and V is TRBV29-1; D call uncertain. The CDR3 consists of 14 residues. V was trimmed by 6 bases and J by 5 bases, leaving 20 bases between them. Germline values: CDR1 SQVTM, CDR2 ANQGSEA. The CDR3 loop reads CSVRWVGIVHEQYF. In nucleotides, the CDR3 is TGCAGCGTGAGATGGGTGGGTATCGTCCACGAGCAGTACTTC.

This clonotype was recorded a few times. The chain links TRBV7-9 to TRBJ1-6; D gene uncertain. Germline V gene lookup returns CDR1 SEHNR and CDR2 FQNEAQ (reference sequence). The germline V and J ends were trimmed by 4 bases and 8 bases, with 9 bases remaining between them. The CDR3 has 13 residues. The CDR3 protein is CASSSTGDSPLHF. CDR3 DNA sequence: TGTGCCAGCAGCTCGACCGGGGATTCACCCCTCCACTTT.